This T cell receptor beta chain was identified in a study of CD8+CD57+ T cells in acquired aplastic anemia. About the research overall: CD4+ and CD8+ cells, once sorted, gave DNA averaging roughly 3 ug. Findings of the study overall: In common between the patients and the controls were approximately 28 CD8+ CDR3 sequences.

The germline V and J ends were trimmed by 5 bases and 4 bases, with 13 bases remaining between them. This CDR3 has 14 amino acids. The germline V gene has CDR1 KGHDR and CDR2 SFDVKD. This clonotype has a count of ten or more. Its matching antigen is unknown. The template for TCR beta VDJ and CDR3 sequence profiling was genomic DNA. TCRdb ran MiXCR on the reads and lists one entry per CDR3 protein. The table records some 160,000 distinct CDR3 sequences, around half of them present only once. An expansion of CD8+CD57+ cells by flow cytometry had been shown in patients chosen for sequencing. Patients were therapy-naive when their blood was sampled.

The chain joins TRBV24-1 to TRBJ1-2, with a possible D match to TRBD1 (6 bases). The sequencing sample was made of sorted CD4+, CD8+, or CD8+CD57+ T cells (not recorded which) from PBMCs. The TCR comes from a human donor with aplastic anemia. CDR3 nucleotide sequence: TGTGCCACCAGTGTTGGTTCGGACAGCTATGGCTACACCTTC. It yields the protein CATSVGSDSYGYTF.